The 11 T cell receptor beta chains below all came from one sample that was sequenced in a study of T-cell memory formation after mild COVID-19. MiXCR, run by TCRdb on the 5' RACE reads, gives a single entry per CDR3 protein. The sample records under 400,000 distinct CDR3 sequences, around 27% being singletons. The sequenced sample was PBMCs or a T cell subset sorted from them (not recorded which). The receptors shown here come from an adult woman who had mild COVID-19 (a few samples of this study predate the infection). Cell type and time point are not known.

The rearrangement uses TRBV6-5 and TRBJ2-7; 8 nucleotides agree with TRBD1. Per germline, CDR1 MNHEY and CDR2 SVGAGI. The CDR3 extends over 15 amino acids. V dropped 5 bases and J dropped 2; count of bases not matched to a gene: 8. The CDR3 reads CASSRNGQGPYEQYF. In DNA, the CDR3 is TGTGCCAGCAGTCGGAATGGACAGGGACCCTACGAGCAGTACTTC.

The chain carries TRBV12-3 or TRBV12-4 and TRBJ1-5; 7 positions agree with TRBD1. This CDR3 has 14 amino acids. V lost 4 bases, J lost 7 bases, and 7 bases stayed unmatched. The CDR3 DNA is TGTGCCAGCAGTTCAGACAGGGTGGAACAGCCCCAGCATTTT. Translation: CASSSDRVEQPQHF.

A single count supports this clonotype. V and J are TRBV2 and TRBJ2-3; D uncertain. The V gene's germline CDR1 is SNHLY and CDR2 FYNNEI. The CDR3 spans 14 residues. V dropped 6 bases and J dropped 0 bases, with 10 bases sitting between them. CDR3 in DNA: TGTGCCAGCAGGACTGGGTCAAGCACAGATACGCAGTATTTT. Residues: CASRTGSSTDTQYF.

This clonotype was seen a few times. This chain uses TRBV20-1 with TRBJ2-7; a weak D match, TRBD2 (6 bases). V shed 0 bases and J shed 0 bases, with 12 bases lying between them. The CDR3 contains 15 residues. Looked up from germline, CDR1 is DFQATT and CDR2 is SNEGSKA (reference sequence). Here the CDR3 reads CSARDRKRASYEQYF. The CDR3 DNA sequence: TGCAGTGCTAGAGATAGGAAGCGGGCCTCCTACGAGCAGTACTTC.

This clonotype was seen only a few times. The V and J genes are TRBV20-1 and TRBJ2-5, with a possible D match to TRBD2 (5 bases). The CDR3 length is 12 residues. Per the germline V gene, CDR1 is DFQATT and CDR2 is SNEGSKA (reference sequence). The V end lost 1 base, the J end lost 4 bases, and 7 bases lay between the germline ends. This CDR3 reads CSARGRAETQYF. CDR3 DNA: TGCAGTGCTAGAGGGCGGGCAGAGACCCAGTACTTC.

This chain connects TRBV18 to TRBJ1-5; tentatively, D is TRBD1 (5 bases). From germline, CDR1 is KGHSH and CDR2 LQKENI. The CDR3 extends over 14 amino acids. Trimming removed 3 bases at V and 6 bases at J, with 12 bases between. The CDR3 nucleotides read TGTGCCAGCTCACCCACCATGGGGGGTCAGCCCCAGCATTTT. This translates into CASSPTMGGQPQHF.

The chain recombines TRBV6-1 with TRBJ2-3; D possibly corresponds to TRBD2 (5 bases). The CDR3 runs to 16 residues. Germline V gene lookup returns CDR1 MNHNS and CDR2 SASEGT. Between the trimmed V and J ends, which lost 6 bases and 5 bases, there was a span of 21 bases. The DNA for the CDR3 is TGTGCCAGCAGAGCTCGTACTAGTCCACGGGGAGATACGCAGTATTTT. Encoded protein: CASRARTSPRGDTQYF.

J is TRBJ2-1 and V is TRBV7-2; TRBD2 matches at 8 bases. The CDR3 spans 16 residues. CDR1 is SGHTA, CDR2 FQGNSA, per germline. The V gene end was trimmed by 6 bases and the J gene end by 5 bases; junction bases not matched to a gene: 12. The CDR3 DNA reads TGTGCCAGCAGTCCCGCGGCGGGACTAGTTAACAATGAGCAGTTCTTC. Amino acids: CASSPAAGLVNNEQFF.

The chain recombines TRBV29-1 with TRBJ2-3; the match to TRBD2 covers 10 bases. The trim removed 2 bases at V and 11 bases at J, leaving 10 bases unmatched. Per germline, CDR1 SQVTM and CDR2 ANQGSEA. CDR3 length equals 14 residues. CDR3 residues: CSVESLAGNFLQYF. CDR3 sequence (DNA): TGCAGCGTTGAATCACTAGCGGGGAACTTCTTGCAGTATTTT.

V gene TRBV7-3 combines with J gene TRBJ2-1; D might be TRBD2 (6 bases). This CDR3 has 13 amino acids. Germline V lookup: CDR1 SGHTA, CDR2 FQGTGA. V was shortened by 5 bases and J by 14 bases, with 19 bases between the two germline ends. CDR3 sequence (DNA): TGTGCCAGCAGCCTCCAACCGGGACTGGGGGAGTTCTTC. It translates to CASSLQPGLGEFF.

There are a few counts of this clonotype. This CDR3 is CASSLDRTQYF. Written as DNA, the CDR3 is TGTGCCAGCAGCCTGGACAGGACCCAGTACTTC. V usage is TRBV3-1 and J usage is TRBJ2-5, with TRBD1 as a possible D gene (6 bases). The ends were cut back, 4 bases at V and 7 bases at J, with 7 bases in the middle. CDR1 and CDR2 from the germline V gene are LGHDT and YNNKEL (reference sequence). The CDR3 totals 11 residues.